Each of the 19 T cell receptor beta chains below was sequenced from the same sample in a study of blood T cells in healthy people across ages. A second PCR, run for roughly 7 to 12 cycles, used a sample-barcoded 5' primer plus a J-beta primer mix. TCRdb processed the 5' RACE reads anew with MiXCR; each CDR3 protein has one entry. This table has some 1,000,000 distinct CDR3 sequences, approximately 25% appearing once. Another study also made use of these data, one on T cells of mothers and their children.

Sequenced sample: blood. The source is a girl aged 2 to 10 in good health.

The V gene is TRBV5-1, the J gene TRBJ1-1, with TRBD1 as a possible D gene (6 bases). Germline V gives CDR1 SGHRS, CDR2 YFSETQ. The CDR3 is 15 amino acids. The germline V and J ends were trimmed by 2 bases and 6 bases, with 17 bases remaining between them. The CDR3 nucleotides read TGCGCCAGCAGCTTACTTCAGGGGATCGTCGCTGAAGCTTTCTTT. Its protein product is CASSLLQGIVAEAFF.

The chain uses TRBV18 and TRBJ1-1; a possible D gene is TRBD1 (6 bases). Germline V gene lookup returns CDR1 KGHSH and CDR2 LQKENI. The CDR3 length is 13 residues. V was pared by 11 bases and J by 4 bases, with 17 bases between. The CDR3 DNA sequence: TGTGCCGGGAGGCCGGGACAAGGCACTGAAGCTTTCTTT. It is translated as CAGRPGQGTEAFF.

The V and J genes are TRBV7-9 and TRBJ2-5, with TRBD1 matching 9 bases. The CDR3 extends over 14 amino acids. J gave up 13 bases and V 3 bases, and 12 bases lay outside the gene matches. Germline values: CDR1 SEHNR, CDR2 FQNEAQ (reference sequence). Here the CDR3 reads CASSFHGQGTLRYF. The CDR3 nucleotides read TGTGCCAGCAGCTTCCACGGACAGGGGACCCTTAGGTACTTC.

This clonotype was counted between two and nine times. The V and J genes are TRBV6-1 and TRBJ2-5, with 8 bases fitting TRBD1. The end of the DNA fits TRBJ2-7 better, so the J call may be wrong. CDR3 length equals 13 residues. Germline V gene sequence: CDR1 MNHNS, CDR2 SASEGT. CDR3 region: CASGPGTGYEQYF. The CDR3 region has the DNA TGTGCCAGCGGACCCGGGACAGGCTACGAGCAGTACTTC.

A single count supports this clonotype. The rearrangement links TRBV5-5 to TRBJ2-3; D ambiguous. The CDR3 is made up of 15 amino acids. Germline lookup yields CDR1 SGHKS and CDR2 YYEKEE (reference sequence). Trimming cost V 2 bases and J 2 bases, with 12 bases left between them. Here the CDR3 reads CASSFNGQTTDTQYF. CDR3 DNA: TGTGCCAGCAGCTTCAATGGGCAGACCACAGATACGCAGTATTTT.

A few counts support this clonotype. The genes are TRBV28 and TRBJ2-3; D call uncertain. Germline V gene sequence: CDR1 MDHEN, CDR2 SYDVKM. The CDR3 length is 14 residues. Trimming removed 5 bases from V and 4 bases from J, with 13 bases in between. CDR3 DNA: TGTGCCAGCAGTCGGGCGGATTTTGCAGATACGCAGTATTTT. Amino acids: CASSRADFADTQYF.

The chain couples TRBV7-6 to TRBJ2-1; 12 bases line up with TRBD1. CDR1 SGHVS and CDR2 FNYEAQ come from the germline V gene. Trimming at V came to 5 bases and at J to 5 bases, leaving 7 bases not matched to a gene. The CDR3 has 16 amino acids. The CDR3 DNA reads as TGTGCCAGCAGCCCGGGGACAGGGGGCCGACACAATGAGCAGTTCTTC. Residues: CASSPGTGGRHNEQFF.

This clonotype has more than one count but fewer than ten. The genes are TRBV5-1 and TRBJ2-3, with 8 positions matching TRBD2. The CDR3 is made up of 15 amino acids. Trimming at V came to 3 bases and at J to 3 bases, leaving 6 bases not matched to a gene. Per the germline V gene, CDR1 is SGHRS and CDR2 is YFSETQ. The CDR3 DNA sequence: TGCGCCAGCAGCTCGGGACTAGGGTGGACAGATACGCAGTATTTT. Residues: CASSSGLGWTDTQYF.

The chain joins TRBV7-9 to TRBJ2-6, with D possibly TRBD1 on 7 matching bases. This CDR3 contains 17 residues. Germline V lookup: CDR1 SEHNR, CDR2 FQNEAQ (reference sequence). V was pared by 5 bases and J by 2 bases, with 16 bases between. The CDR3 sequence: CASSASDRRAGANVLTF. CDR3 DNA sequence: TGTGCCAGCAGCGCCTCGGACAGGAGGGCTGGGGCCAACGTCCTGACTTTC.

The chain employs TRBV20-1 and TRBJ2-5; TRBD2 might be the D (6 bases). The germline gives CDR1 DFQATT, CDR2 SNEGSKA (reference sequence). Trimming removed 0 bases at V and 11 bases at J, with 13 bases between. The CDR3 sequence is 12 residues long. CDR3 sequence: CSAREVAVAQYF. In DNA, the CDR3 is TGCAGTGCTAGAGAGGTAGCGGTGGCGCAGTACTTC.

This clonotype came up a few times. The chain joins TRBV28 to TRBJ2-7, with 8 bases matching TRBD2. The assigned J gene may be wrong: the sequence end matches TRBJ2-1 better. Per the germline V gene, CDR1 is MDHEN and CDR2 is SYDVKM. CDR3 size: 15 residues. CDR3 region: CASSKPGLGGNEQFF. For the CDR3, the DNA is TGTGCCAGCAGCAAACCGGGACTAGGGGGCAATGAGCAGTTCTTC.

This clonotype was observed a few times. The chain uses TRBV6-2 or TRBV6-3 and TRBJ1-1, with D unresolved. CDR1 and CDR2 from the germline V gene are MNHEY and SVGEGT. The CDR3 contains 12 residues. V gave up 5 bases and J gave up 5 bases, with 9 bases separating them. CDR3 DNA: TGTGCCAGCAGTCCCCTCCGTACTGAAGCTTTCTTT. Protein product: CASSPLRTEAFF.

The chain couples TRBV7-9 to TRBJ2-7; 14 nucleotides agree with TRBD2. CDR1 is SEHNR, CDR2 FQNEAQ, per germline (reference sequence). The length of the CDR3 is 18 residues. The V gene end was trimmed by 3 bases and the J gene end by 5 bases; junction bases not matched to a gene: 12. DNA of the CDR3: TGTGCCAGCAGCTTCCGTGTCGCGACTAGCGGGAGGGATGACGAGCAGTACTTC. Amino acid sequence: CASSFRVATSGRDDEQYF.

This clonotype was picked up many times. This chain connects TRBV14 to TRBJ1-1; D gene ambiguous. V was trimmed by 1 base and J by 7 bases, leaving 4 bases between them. CDR1 and CDR2 from the germline V gene are SGHDN and FVKESK. The CDR3 runs to 11 residues. This CDR3 reads CASSQGLEAFF. The CDR3 DNA sequence: TGTGCCAGCAGCCAAGGACTTGAAGCTTTCTTT.

In this sample, this clonotype turned up a few times. V usage is TRBV11-2 and J usage is TRBJ2-2, with TRBD2 matching 7 bases. CDR1 SGHAT and CDR2 FQNNGV come from the germline V gene. This CDR3 has 17 amino acids. The V and J ends lost 1 base and 0 bases, in that order; junction bases with no gene match: 5. CDR3: CASSLATAGANTGELFF. CDR3 in DNA: TGTGCCAGCAGCTTAGCAACCGCGGGGGCGAACACCGGGGAGCTGTTTTTT.

The sample holds a few counts of this clonotype. This chain connects TRBV5-4 to TRBJ1-1; 7 bases agree with TRBD1. This CDR3 spans 14 amino acids. Germline V gene data show CDR1 as SGHNT and CDR2 as YYREEE (reference sequence). Trimming took 0 bases from V and 4 from J; bases not matched to a gene: 3. CDR3 coding DNA: TGTGCCAGCAGCTTGGACGGGACAGCCACTGAAGCTTTCTTT. Encoded protein: CASSLDGTATEAFF.

This clonotype turned up a few times. The rearrangement joins TRBV28 to TRBJ1-1; tentatively, D is TRBD1 (5 bases). Trimming took off 6 bases at V and 1 base at J, with 18 bases between the two ends. Germline V gene lookup returns CDR1 MDHEN and CDR2 SYDVKM. CDR3 length equals 16 residues. CDR3 DNA sequence: TGTGCCAGCAGAGACGGGACGCGATCGAGGAACACTGAAGCTTTCTTT. This translates into CASRDGTRSRNTEAFF. Together with reference TRBV28 and TRBJ1-1, the CDR3 gives the full variable domain: DVKVTQSSRYLVKRTGEKVFLECVQDMDHENMFWYRQDPGLGLRLIYFSYDVKMKEKGDIPEGYSVSREKKERFSLILESASTNQTSMYLCASRDGTRSRNTEAFFGQGTRLTVV.

V and J are TRBV12-3 or TRBV12-4 and TRBJ2-3; D is ambiguous. The V gene lost 1 base and the J gene lost 10 bases, with 12 bases spanning the gap. This CDR3 region has 13 residues. Written as DNA, the CDR3 is TGTGCCAGCAGTTTAGGTGGCCCTGTGGCGCAGTATTTT. It codes for CASSLGGPVAQYF.

About this clonotype: A read error is possible here, since a much larger clone lies one base away. The chain couples TRBV5-1 to TRBJ2-5; 8 bases are a match to TRBD2. The CDR3 totals 15 residues. CDR1 is SGHRS, CDR2 YFSETQ, per germline. The CDR3 sequence: CASSLETSGAYEQCF. The CDR3 DNA sequence: TGCGCCAGCAGCTTGGAAACTAGCGGAGCCTACGAGCAGTGCTTC.